The clone carrying this T cell receptor (beta chain) was seen at least ten times. As yet, its antigen is unknown. RNA transcripts gave rise to amplified TCR beta CDR3 regions. An initial round of RT-PCR targeting the TCR CDR3 relied on the HTBI primer set. TCRdb passed the multiplex PCR reads through MiXCR, listing each CDR3 protein once. The table shows about 130,000 distinct CDR3 sequences, with approximately 24% occurring only once. The data stem from a study of T cells in Graves' hyperthyroidism and ophthalmopathy. Study results and caveats: Blood samples included most of the expanded thyroid clonotypes exceeding 0.001.

Newly diagnosed hyperthyroidism patients aged 18 to 65 years had disease lasting under 2 months. Diagnosis relied on clinical symptoms, serum thyroxine and TRAb, thyroid ultrasound and orbital computed tomography. The TCR originated in a woman in her forties or fifties with Graves' hyperthyroidism that later progressed to Graves' ophthalmopathy. The specimen sequenced was blood.

CDR3: CAWRRPGSRSEAFF. The CDR3 nucleotides read TGTGCCTGGAGGCGTCCCGGGAGTAGATCTGAAGCTTTCTTT. The J gene is TRBJ1-1, the V gene TRBV30; D is unresolved. Germline V lookup: CDR1 GTSNPN, CDR2 SVGIG (reference sequence). The CDR3 contains 14 residues. V dropped 3 bases and J dropped 6 bases, with 17 bases sitting between them.